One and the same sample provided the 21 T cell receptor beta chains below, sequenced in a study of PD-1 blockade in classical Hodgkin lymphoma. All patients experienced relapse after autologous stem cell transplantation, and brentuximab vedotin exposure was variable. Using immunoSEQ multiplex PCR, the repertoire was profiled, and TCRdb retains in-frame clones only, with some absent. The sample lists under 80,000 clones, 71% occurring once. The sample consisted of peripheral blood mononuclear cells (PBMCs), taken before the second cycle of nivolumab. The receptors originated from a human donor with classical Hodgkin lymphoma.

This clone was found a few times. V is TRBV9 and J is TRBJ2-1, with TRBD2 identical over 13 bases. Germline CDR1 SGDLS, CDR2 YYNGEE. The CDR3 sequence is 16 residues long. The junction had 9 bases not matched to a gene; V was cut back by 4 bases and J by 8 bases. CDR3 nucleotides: TGTGCCAGCAGCCCAGAGGGACTAGCGGGAATGGATGAGCAGTTCTTC. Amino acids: CASSPEGLAGMDEQFF.

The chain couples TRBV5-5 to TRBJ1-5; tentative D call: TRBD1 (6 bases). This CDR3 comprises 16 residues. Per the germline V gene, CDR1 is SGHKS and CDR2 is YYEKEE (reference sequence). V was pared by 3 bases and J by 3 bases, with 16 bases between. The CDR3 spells CASSSGTYGSNQPQHF. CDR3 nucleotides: TGTGCCAGCAGCTCAGGGACATACGGTTCCAATCAGCCCCAGCATTTT.

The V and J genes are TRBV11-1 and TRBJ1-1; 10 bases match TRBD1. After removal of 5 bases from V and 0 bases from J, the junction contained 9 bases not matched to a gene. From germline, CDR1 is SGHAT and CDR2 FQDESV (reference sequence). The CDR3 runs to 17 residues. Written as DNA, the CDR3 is TGTGCCAGCAGCCCCCGGACAGGGGGGTTGATGAACACTGAAGCTTTCTTT. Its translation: CASSPRTGGLMNTEAFF.

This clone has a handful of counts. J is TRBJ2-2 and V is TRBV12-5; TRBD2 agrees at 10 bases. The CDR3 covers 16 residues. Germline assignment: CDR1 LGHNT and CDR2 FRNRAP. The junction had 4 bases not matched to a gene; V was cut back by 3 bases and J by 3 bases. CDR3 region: CASGFSAGGYTGELFF. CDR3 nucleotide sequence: TGTGCTAGTGGTTTTTCAGCGGGAGGGTACACCGGGGAGCTGTTTTTT.

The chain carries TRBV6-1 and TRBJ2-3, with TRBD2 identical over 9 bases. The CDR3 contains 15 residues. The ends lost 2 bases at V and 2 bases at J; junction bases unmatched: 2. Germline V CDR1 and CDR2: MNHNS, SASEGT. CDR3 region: CASSELAGTTDTQYF. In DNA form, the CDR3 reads TGTGCCAGCAGTGAACTAGCGGGGACCACAGATACGCAGTATTTT.

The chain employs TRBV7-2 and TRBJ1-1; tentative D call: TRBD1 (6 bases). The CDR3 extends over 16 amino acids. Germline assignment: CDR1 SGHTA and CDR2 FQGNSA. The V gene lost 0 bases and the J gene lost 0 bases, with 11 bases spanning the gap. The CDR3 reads CASSLAGGRMNTEAFF. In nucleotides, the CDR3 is TGTGCCAGCAGCTTAGCAGGGGGGCGGATGAACACTGAAGCTTTCTTT.

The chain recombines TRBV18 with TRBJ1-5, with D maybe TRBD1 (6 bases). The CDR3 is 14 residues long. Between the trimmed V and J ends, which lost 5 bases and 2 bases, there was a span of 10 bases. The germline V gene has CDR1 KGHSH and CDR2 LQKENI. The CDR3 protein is CASSDGGRNQPQHF. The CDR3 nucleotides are TGTGCCAGCTCAGACGGGGGCCGCAATCAGCCCCAGCATTTT.

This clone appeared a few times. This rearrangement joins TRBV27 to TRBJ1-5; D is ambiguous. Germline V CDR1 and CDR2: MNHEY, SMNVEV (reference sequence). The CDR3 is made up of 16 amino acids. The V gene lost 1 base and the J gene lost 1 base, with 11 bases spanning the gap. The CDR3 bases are TGTGCCAGCAGTTTATTTGCGGGGTCGAGCAATCAGCCCCAGCATTTT. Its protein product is CASSLFAGSSNQPQHF.

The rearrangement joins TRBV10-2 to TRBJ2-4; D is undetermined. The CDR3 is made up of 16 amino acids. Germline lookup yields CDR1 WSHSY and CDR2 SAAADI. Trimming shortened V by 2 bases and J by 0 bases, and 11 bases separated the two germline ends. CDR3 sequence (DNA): TGCGCCAGCAGTGAGCCTTTACTGAAAGCCAAAAACATTCAGTACTTC. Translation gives CASSEPLLKAKNIQYF.

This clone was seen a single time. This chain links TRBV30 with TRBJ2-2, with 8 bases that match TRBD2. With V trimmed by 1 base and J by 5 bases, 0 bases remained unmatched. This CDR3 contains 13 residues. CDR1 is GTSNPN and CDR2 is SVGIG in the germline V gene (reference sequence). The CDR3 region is CAWSGGRTGELFF. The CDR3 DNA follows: TGTGCCTGGAGTGGCGGGAGGACCGGGGAGCTGTTTTTT.

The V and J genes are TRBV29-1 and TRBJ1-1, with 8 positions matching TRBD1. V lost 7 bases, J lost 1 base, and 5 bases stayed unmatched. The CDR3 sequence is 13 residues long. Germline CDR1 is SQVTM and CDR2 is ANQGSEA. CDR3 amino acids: CSADGQGNTEAFF. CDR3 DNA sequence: TGCAGCGCCGACGGACAGGGGAACACTGAAGCTTTCTTT.

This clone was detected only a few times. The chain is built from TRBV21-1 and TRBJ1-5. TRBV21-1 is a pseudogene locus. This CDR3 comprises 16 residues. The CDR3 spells CASSKDGVNDNQPQHF. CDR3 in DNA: TGTGCCAGCAGCAAAGATGGGGTAAACGACAATCAGCCCCAGCATTTT.

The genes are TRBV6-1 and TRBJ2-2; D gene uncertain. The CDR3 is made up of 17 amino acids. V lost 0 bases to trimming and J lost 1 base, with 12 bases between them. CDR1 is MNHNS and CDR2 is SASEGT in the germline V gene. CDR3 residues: CASSEALRRLNTGELFF. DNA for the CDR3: TGTGCCAGCAGTGAAGCTTTGAGACGACTGAACACCGGGGAGCTGTTTTTT.

The CDR3 spells CASSPEGFGYTF. As DNA, the CDR3 is TGTGCCAGCAGCCCCGAGGGGTTTGGCTACACCTTC. This chain joins TRBV6-5 and TRBJ1-2; tentative D call: TRBD1 (5 bases). This CDR3 has 12 amino acids. Germline lookup yields CDR1 MNHEY and CDR2 SVGAGI. V was shortened by 6 bases and J by 7 bases, with 12 bases between the two germline ends.

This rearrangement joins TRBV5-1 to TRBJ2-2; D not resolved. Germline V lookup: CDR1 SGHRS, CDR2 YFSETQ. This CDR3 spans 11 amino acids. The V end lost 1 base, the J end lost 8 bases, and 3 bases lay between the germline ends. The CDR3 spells CASSLQGELFF. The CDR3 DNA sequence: TGCGCCAGCAGCTTGCAGGGGGAGCTGTTTTTT.

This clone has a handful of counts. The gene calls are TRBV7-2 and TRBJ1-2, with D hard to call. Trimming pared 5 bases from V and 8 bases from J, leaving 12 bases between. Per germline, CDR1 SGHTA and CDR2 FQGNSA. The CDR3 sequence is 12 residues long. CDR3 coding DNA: TGTGCCAGCAGCCGCGAGGTGGGGGGCTACACCTTC. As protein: CASSREVGGYTF.

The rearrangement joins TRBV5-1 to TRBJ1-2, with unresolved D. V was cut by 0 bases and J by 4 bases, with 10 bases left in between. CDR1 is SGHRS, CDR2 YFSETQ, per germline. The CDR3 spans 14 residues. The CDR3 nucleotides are TGCGCCAGCAGCTTGGAAGTAGGGCTCTATGGCTACACCTTC. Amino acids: CASSLEVGLYGYTF.

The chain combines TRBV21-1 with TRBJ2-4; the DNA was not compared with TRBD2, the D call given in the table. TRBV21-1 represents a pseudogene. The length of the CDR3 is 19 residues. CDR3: CASSNDPLPGTLAKNIQYF. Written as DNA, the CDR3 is TGTGCCAGCAGCAATGACCCGCTTCCAGGGACTTTAGCCAAAAACATTCAGTACTTC.

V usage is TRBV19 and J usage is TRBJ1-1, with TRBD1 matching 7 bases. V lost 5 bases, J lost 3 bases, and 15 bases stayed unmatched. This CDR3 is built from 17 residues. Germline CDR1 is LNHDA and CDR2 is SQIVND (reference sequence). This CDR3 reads CASSVDRAKVPYTEAFF. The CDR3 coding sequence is TGTGCCAGTAGTGTCGACAGGGCGAAGGTCCCCTACACTGAAGCTTTCTTT.

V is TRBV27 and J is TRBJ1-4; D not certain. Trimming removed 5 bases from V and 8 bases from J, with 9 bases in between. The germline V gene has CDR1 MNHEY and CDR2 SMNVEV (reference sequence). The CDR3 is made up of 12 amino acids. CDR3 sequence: CASSSVGEKLFF. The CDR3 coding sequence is TGTGCCAGCAGTAGTGTCGGCGAAAAACTGTTTTTT. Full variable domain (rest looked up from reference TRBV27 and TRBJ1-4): EAQVTQNPRYLITVTGKKLTVTCSQNMNHEYMSWYRQDPGLGLRQIYYSMNVEVTDKGDVPEGYKVSRKEKRNFPLILESPSPNQTSLYFCASSSVGEKLFFGSGTQLSVL.

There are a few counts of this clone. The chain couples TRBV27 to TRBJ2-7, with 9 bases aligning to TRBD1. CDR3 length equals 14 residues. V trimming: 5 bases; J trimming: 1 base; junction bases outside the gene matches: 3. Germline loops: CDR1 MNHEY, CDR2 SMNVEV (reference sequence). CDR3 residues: CASSTGTGSYEQYF. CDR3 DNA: TGTGCCAGCAGTACCGGGACAGGGTCCTACGAGCAGTACTTC.